These 32 T cell receptor beta chains share one sample of origin, sequenced in a study of cytomegalovirus exposure and HLA in healthy donors. The PCR had 60 Vbeta and 13 Jbeta primers. Only in-frame clones appear in the TCRdb table, and some are missing; sequencing was by immunoSEQ multiplex PCR. This sample has 150,000 to 180,000 clones, with roughly 74% found just once. The sample consisted of PBMCs. The receptors stem from a man between 18 and 35 years old in good health and CMV-seronegative.

V usage is TRBV6-4 and J usage is TRBJ2-1; maybe TRBD1 (6 bases). V was trimmed by 5 bases and J by 6 bases, leaving 17 bases between them. Germline CDR1 MRHNA, CDR2 SNTAGT. The CDR3 is 15 residues long. CDR3 nucleotide sequence: TGTGCCAGCAGTCCCCGGGACACGGCTGTCAATGAGCAGTTCTTC. It specifies CASSPRDTAVNEQFF.

This chain connects TRBV6-1 to TRBJ2-4; tentatively, D is TRBD1 (8 bases). The germline CDR1 and CDR2 sequences are MNHNS and SASEGT. This CDR3 has 15 residues. Between the trimmed V and J ends, which lost 7 bases and 6 bases, there was a span of 19 bases. The CDR3 loop reads CASISLTGEGNIQYF. CDR3 DNA: TGTGCCAGCATATCTCTGACAGGGGAGGGAAACATTCAGTACTTC.

The gene calls are TRBV5-1 and TRBJ1-1; the match to TRBD1 covers 7 bases. Germline V gene sequence: CDR1 SGHRS, CDR2 YFSETQ. The ends lost 4 bases at V and 4 bases at J; junction bases unmatched: 10. The CDR3 spans 15 residues. CDR3 loop: CASSLLTGVITEAFF. CDR3 bases: TGCGCCAGCAGCCTATTAACAGGGGTCATCACTGAAGCTTTCTTT.

V and J are TRBV14 and TRBJ1-1; a weak D match, TRBD1 (6 bases). With 1 base removed from V and 1 base from J, the gap between germline ends came to 13 bases. Germline V gene data show CDR1 as SGHDN and CDR2 as FVKESK. CDR3 length: 16 residues. CDR3 bases: TGTGCCAGCAGCCAAGGCGGGGGGCGGGGGAACACTGAAGCTTTCTTT. The encoded protein is CASSQGGGRGNTEAFF.

V is TRBV6-5 and J is TRBJ1-2, with 9 bases lining up with TRBD1. Unmatched junction bases numbered 3, after V lost 6 bases and J lost 4 bases. The CDR3 covers 13 residues. The germline V gene has CDR1 MNHEY and CDR2 SVGAGI. As DNA, the CDR3 is TGTGCCAGCAGACGACAGGGGGGCTATGGCTACACCTTC. Its protein is CASRRQGGYGYTF.

The chain recombines TRBV18 with TRBJ2-1; TRBD1 agrees at 11 bases. CDR1 is KGHSH and CDR2 is LQKENI in the germline V gene. This CDR3 spans 16 amino acids. Trimming removed 6 bases from V and 8 bases from J; junction bases left unmatched: 12. The CDR3 loop reads CASSAGTGGVLDEQFF. The CDR3 coding sequence is TGTGCCAGCTCCGCCGGGACAGGGGGGGTACTCGATGAGCAGTTCTTC.

This chain connects TRBV2 to TRBJ2-5; the D gene is possibly TRBD1 (7 bases). The CDR3 spans 14 residues. CDR1 is SNHLY and CDR2 is FYNNEI in the germline V gene. The V end was cut by 8 bases, the J end by 0 bases, with 13 bases between. As DNA, the CDR3 is TGTGCCAGCGTAGGGGGGACAGACCAAGAGACCCAGTACTTC. Its protein is CASVGGTDQETQYF.

This clone occurred a few times. The chain recombines TRBV5-8 with TRBJ2-6, with D perhaps TRBD1 (5 bases). V was cut by 2 bases and J by 2 bases, with 8 bases left in between. This CDR3 has 15 residues. CDR1 and CDR2 (germline): SGHTS, YDEGEE. The DNA for the CDR3 is TGTGCCAGCAGCTTTGGGGCAGCTGGGGCCAACGTCCTGACTTTC. Its protein is CASSFGAAGANVLTF.

The gene calls are TRBV18 and TRBJ1-1, with D possibly matching TRBD1 (6 bases). Germline CDR1 is KGHSH and CDR2 is LQKENI. V was trimmed by 3 bases and J by 7 bases, leaving 12 bases between them. The CDR3 totals 13 residues. CDR3 protein: CASSPQGYGEAFF. DNA of the CDR3: TGTGCCAGCTCACCCCAGGGGTATGGTGAAGCTTTCTTT.

CDR3 sequence reads: CSVEMRSSYNEQFF. The CDR3 nucleotides read TGCAGCGTTGAGATGCGGAGCTCCTACAATGAGCAGTTCTTC. This chain connects TRBV29-1 to TRBJ2-1; unclear D gene. Germline V lookup: CDR1 SQVTM, CDR2 ANQGSEA. CDR3 length: 14 residues. V was shortened by 3 bases and J by 0 bases, with 9 bases between the two germline ends.

This chain links TRBV7-9 with TRBJ2-5; D might be TRBD1 (6 bases). Germline V gene sequence: CDR1 SEHNR, CDR2 FQNEAQ (reference sequence). V lost 5 bases and J 1 base, leaving 11 bases between the germline ends. The CDR3 consists of 14 residues. CDR3 sequence: CASSATGLQETQYF. The CDR3 coding sequence is TGTGCCAGCAGCGCGACAGGCCTCCAAGAGACCCAGTACTTC.

The V gene is TRBV5-1, the J gene TRBJ1-5; D is perhaps TRBD1 (5 bases). Germline CDR1 SGHRS, CDR2 YFSETQ. V lost 4 bases and J 6 bases, leaving 17 bases between the germline ends. This CDR3 contains 15 residues. CDR3 in DNA: TGCGCCAGCAGCCACACCGGGACTGACCTTCAGCCCCAGCATTTT. Protein product: CASSHTGTDLQPQHF.

The chain recombines TRBV5-1 with TRBJ1-1; 8 bases align to TRBD1. The junction had 8 bases not matched to a gene; V was cut back by 4 bases and J by 0 bases. Per the germline V gene, CDR1 is SGHRS and CDR2 is YFSETQ. The CDR3 covers 16 residues. The CDR3 is CASSEQGGELNTEAFF. CDR3 DNA: TGCGCCAGCAGCGAACAGGGGGGGGAGTTGAACACTGAAGCTTTCTTT.

The rearrangement links TRBV4-3 to TRBJ1-6, with D possibly TRBD1 on 5 matching bases. This CDR3 region has 15 residues. Germline loops: CDR1 LGHNA, CDR2 YSLEER. V was clipped by 1 base and J by 7 bases, with 11 bases between them. This CDR3 reads CASSQVDSLNSPLHF. The CDR3 nucleotides are TGCGCCAGCAGCCAAGTCGACAGTTTAAATTCACCCCTCCACTTT.

The chain carries TRBV11-2 and TRBJ2-3, with TRBD1 identical over 8 bases. Trimming took 1 base from V and 4 from J; bases not matched to a gene: 4. This CDR3 has 15 residues. In germline, CDR1 is SGHAT, CDR2 FQNNGV. The CDR3 DNA reads as TGTGCCAGCAGCTTAGGTCCGGACAGGGCAGATACGCAGTATTTT. Translating it yields CASSLGPDRADTQYF.

The J gene is TRBJ2-3, the V gene TRBV11-3; D gene ambiguous. Trimming left V 1 base short and J 1 base short, with 9 bases between. This CDR3 has 15 amino acids. Looked up from germline, CDR1 is SGHNT and CDR2 is YENEEA. This chain's CDR3 is CASSLGAAGTDTQYF. The CDR3 DNA is TGTGCCAGCAGCTTAGGAGCTGCCGGCACAGATACGCAGTATTTT.

The chain employs TRBV11-1 and TRBJ1-1, with 8 bases lining up with TRBD1. Trimming took 3 bases from V and 6 from J; bases not matched to a gene: 9. Germline V gene data show CDR1 as SGHAT and CDR2 as FQDESV (reference sequence). The CDR3 length is 15 residues. The CDR3 bases are TGTGCCAGCAGCTTCCAAGGACAGGGAATCTCTGAAGCTTTCTTT. Translating it yields CASSFQGQGISEAFF.

The rearrangement joins TRBV5-6 to TRBJ1-1, with D possibly matching TRBD1 (5 bases). CDR3 length: 14 residues. CDR1 and CDR2 from the germline V gene are SGHDT and YYEEEE. Trimming took 5 bases from V and 4 from J, leaving 15 bases between them. CDR3 in amino acids: CASSLPGGGTEAFF. CDR3 nucleotides: TGTGCCAGCAGTCTCCCGGGGGGTGGCACTGAAGCTTTCTTT.

This clone was counted between two and nine times. The V and J genes are TRBV25-1 and TRBJ2-4, with D perhaps TRBD1 (6 bases). This CDR3 spans 15 amino acids. Between the trimmed V and J ends, which lost 7 bases and 7 bases, there was a span of 20 bases. Germline values: CDR1 MGHDK, CDR2 SYGVNS. CDR3 DNA: TGTGCCAGCACCAGAATGTCAGGGGCCGGGAACATTCAGTACTTC. It translates to CASTRMSGAGNIQYF.

This chain joins TRBV6-5 and TRBJ2-7, with D maybe TRBD1 (5 bases). The length of the CDR3 is 14 residues. V was cut by 5 bases and J by 4 bases, with 15 bases left in between. Germline V gene lookup returns CDR1 MNHEY and CDR2 SVGAGI. CDR3 region: CASSGGQGVYEQYF. Written as DNA, the CDR3 is TGTGCCAGCAGTGGTGGTCAGGGTGTATACGAGCAGTACTTC.

The chain links TRBV28 to TRBJ1-5; D gene ambiguous. This CDR3 is 16 amino acids long. The germline gives CDR1 MDHEN, CDR2 SYDVKM. The V gene lost 3 bases and the J gene lost 1 base, with 13 bases spanning the gap. The CDR3 DNA is TGTGCCAGCAGTTTTTCGTGGTGGGAGAGCAATCAGCCCCAGCATTTT. This gives the protein CASSFSWWESNQPQHF.

Only one count was recorded for this clone. The V call is TRBV27, the J call TRBJ1-2; the D gene is possibly TRBD1 (6 bases). The CDR3 has 14 amino acids. V gave up 6 bases and J gave up 2 bases, with 13 bases separating them. CDR1 MNHEY and CDR2 SMNVEV come from the germline V gene (reference sequence). The CDR3 protein is CASSPQGLNYGYTF. CDR3 in DNA: TGTGCCAGCAGCCCCCAGGGGTTGAACTATGGCTACACCTTC.

This chain links TRBV7-7 with TRBJ2-3; TRBD2 aligns across 9 bases. The CDR3 sequence is 15 residues long. With V trimmed by 5 bases and J by 2 bases, 5 bases remained unmatched. Germline V gene lookup returns CDR1 SSHAT and CDR2 FNYEAQ (reference sequence). CDR3: CASSRLAEYTDTQYF. CDR3 DNA sequence: TGTGCCAGCAGCCGACTAGCGGAGTACACAGATACGCAGTATTTT.

The CDR3 region has the DNA TGCAGCACAACAGGGACAGGGGCTCTCTCTGGAAACACCATATATTTT. Residues: CSTTGTGALSGNTIYF. The chain employs TRBV29-1 and TRBJ1-3; 10 bases are a match to TRBD1. CDR1 and CDR2 (germline): SQVTM, ANQGSEA. Germline trimming cut 8 bases from V and 0 bases from J; bases unmatched to any gene: 10. CDR3 size: 16 residues.

This clone was counted once. The chain joins TRBV4-1 to TRBJ1-5, with TRBD1 identical over 7 bases. Germline-derived CDR1 and CDR2 are MGHRA and YSYEKL. The V gene end was trimmed by 2 bases and the J gene end by 5 bases; junction bases not matched to a gene: 6. The CDR3 has 15 residues. CDR3 residues: CASSQSRQGDQPQHF. The CDR3 DNA is TGCGCCAGCAGCCAATCCAGACAGGGAGATCAGCCCCAGCATTTT.

The chain uses TRBV5-1 and TRBJ1-1; no clear D. This CDR3 is 22 amino acids long. The germline V gene has CDR1 SGHRS and CDR2 YFSETQ. Trimming stripped 1 base from V and 2 bases from J, with 33 bases between. The CDR3 sequence is CASSLRGGIESFWSKSNTEAFF. The CDR3 nucleotides are TGCGCCAGCAGCTTGCGAGGAGGCATAGAATCGTTTTGGTCGAAATCAAACACTGAAGCTTTCTTT.

Only a few counts were recorded for this clone. J is TRBJ1-2 and V is TRBV9; 8 nucleotides agree with TRBD1. In germline, CDR1 is SGDLS, CDR2 YYNGEE. The CDR3 is 17 amino acids. V dropped 4 bases and J dropped 0; count of bases not matched to a gene: 11. CDR3 in DNA: TGTGCCAGCAGCTCCTGGACAGGGCCCTTTTCTAACTATGGCTACACCTTC. It is translated as CASSSWTGPFSNYGYTF.

The rearrangement uses TRBV5-6 and TRBJ2-1, with TRBD2 matching over 10 bases. The CDR3 is made up of 16 amino acids. CDR1 SGHDT and CDR2 YYEEEE come from the germline V gene. The J segment lost 4 bases and the V segment lost 2 bases, leaving 6 bases of the junction unmatched. CDR3 region: CASSFELAGPYNEQFF. CDR3 DNA: TGTGCCAGCAGCTTTGAACTAGCGGGGCCGTACAATGAGCAGTTCTTC.

The chain has TRBV29-1 and TRBJ2-7; D is possibly TRBD2 (5 bases). Germline CDR1 reads SQVTM; CDR2 reads ANQGSEA. This CDR3 has 12 residues. The ends were cut back, 6 bases at V and 3 bases at J, with 12 bases in the middle. The CDR3 sequence: CSVSGMGYEQYF. The CDR3 DNA is TGCAGCGTGTCCGGGATGGGCTACGAGCAGTACTTC.

This clone was counted a few times. The V gene is TRBV7-2, the J gene TRBJ2-1, with 7 bases matching TRBD1. Germline CDR1 is SGHTA and CDR2 is FQGNSA. V lost 6 bases, J lost 3 bases, and 8 bases stayed unmatched. The CDR3 is 15 amino acids. The CDR3 DNA is TGTGCCAGCAGTTCTGACAGGGCTGGCTACAATGAGCAGTTCTTC. Translating it yields CASSSDRAGYNEQFF.

The V gene is TRBV7-2, the J gene TRBJ1-6; the D is unclear. Trimming removed 5 bases at V and 8 bases at J, with 13 bases between. Germline values: CDR1 SGHTA, CDR2 FQGNSA. The CDR3 sequence is 14 residues long. The CDR3 nucleotides read TGTGCCAGCAGCCCCACAGATCCTTATTCACCCCTCCACTTT. Translation gives CASSPTDPYSPLHF. The complete variable domain, with remaining parts taken from reference TRBV7-2 and TRBJ1-6, reads GAGVSQSPSNKVTEKGKDVELRCDPISGHTALYWYRQSLGQGLEFLIYFQGNSAPDKSGLPSDRFSAERTGGSVSTLTIQRTQQEDSAVYLCASSPTDPYSPLHFGNGTRLTVT.

To note about this clone: Other DNA variants within this sample encode the same CDR3. The chain is built from TRBV6-5 and TRBJ1-2, with D possibly matching TRBD1 (6 bases). The CDR3 totals 15 residues. Germline V gene sequence: CDR1 MNHEY, CDR2 SVGAGI. Trimming cost V 0 bases and J 3 bases, with 11 bases left between them. The CDR3 is CASSYSGQGYYGYTF. The CDR3 region has the DNA TGTGCCAGCAGTTACTCTGGCCAGGGGTACTATGGCTACACCTTC.